This record concerns one T cell receptor (beta chain) sequence. What this receptor recognizes is not known. Base qualities are not provided; no much larger clone lies one nucleotide away. The data were taken from a study of OX40 agonist ivuxolimab in advanced cancers. Background for the entire study: Ivuxolimab was a fully human IgG2 agonistic monoclonal antibody targeting the costimulatory receptor OX40 (CD134). Intravenous ivuxolimab was administered to patients every 2 weeks at six dose levels: 0.01, 0.1, 0.3, 1.5, 3 and 10 mg/kg. Among the approximately 50 dose-escalation patients, about 19 had hepatocellular carcinoma, 15 or so melanoma, 9 renal cell carcinoma and 9 head and neck cancer. A male proportion of almost 85% and a mean age of approximately 60 years, ranging from about 20 to 85, were recorded for the dose-escalation cohort. Patients were allowed to have had prior anti-PD-1, anti-PD-L1 or anti-CTLA-4 therapy, and approximately 40% of the dose-escalation patients had been treated with checkpoint inhibitors. Three dose-escalation patients achieved partial responses, one with hepatocellular carcinoma and two with cutaneous melanoma. The point of sequencing TCRbeta in the periphery was to test whether ivuxolimab changed TCR sequence diversity and drove clonal T-cell expansion. The monotherapy dose-escalation portion (N of about 57 patients) of the phase I ivuxolimab trial is reported in the paper.

For sequencing of the TCRbeta CDR3 region, genomic DNA was extracted from the sorted cells. The immunoSEQ Assay was used for sequencing of TCRbeta CDR3 regions. TCRdb took over this immuneACCESS table, retaining in-frame rearrangements with V and J assigned. Such tables are incomplete; in checked studies, under half of the missing clones stem from an unresolved V gene, and the remainder is unexplained. This sample is represented by around 50,000 clones; 94% of them were singletons. The top ten constitute roughly an eighth of the sample. The CDR3 runs 15 amino acids, cysteine and phenylalanine included. Only the CDR3 DNA stays, 45 bases, in frame from base 1. V ends up 5 bases short and J 4 bases short, with an unmatched junction base count of 7. CDR1 LNHDA and CDR2 SQIVND were looked up in the germline V gene (reference sequence). Patients with autoimmune disease history or receiving systemic immunosuppression were excluded from the trial. Peripheral blood for TCR sequencing was collected from all dose cohorts at baseline, on cycle 4 day 1, and on cycle 7 day 1. The samples were drawn from a first-in-human, open-label, multicenter phase I dose-escalation trial of ivuxolimab. Adults with locally advanced or metastatic head and neck squamous cell, hepatocellular, melanoma or renal cell carcinoma were enrolled in the trial. CD4+ and CD8+ T cells were sorted separately from peripheral blood before TCR sequencing.

Points the paper makes about the study in general: At doses of 0.1 to 3.0 mg/kg, clonal expansion of both CD4+ and CD8+ blood T cells was observed from baseline to week 6. Low levels of normalized T-cell clonal expansion were also seen in some patients who did not respond. The antigen specificity of the clonally expanded peripheral T cells was not determined. On average, CD8+ T cells showed more expanded clones than CD4+ T cells after ivuxolimab. In the 0.1-3.0 mg/kg groups, partial responders were among the patients with the lowest normalized peripheral clonal expansion, particularly in CD8+ T cells.

Recombination connected TRBV19 to TRBJ2-1; TRBD1 aligns with 8 central bases. The TCR comes from an adult with an advanced solid tumor such as melanoma, head and neck, liver or kidney cancer. The specimen comprised CD4+ or CD8+ T cells sorted from blood, sampled in a trial of the OX40 agonist ivuxolimab. The bases are TGTGCCAGTAGTGCCGGACAGGGACATTACAATGAGCAGTTCTTC. Translation gives CASSAGQGHYNEQFF.